A single TCR beta chain is shown here with its context. Its antigen remains unknown. Trimming shortened V by 3 bases and J by 3 bases, and 10 bases separated the two germline ends. The CDR3 is 14 residues long. The germline CDR1 and CDR2 sequences are SGHTA and FQGTGA. After constant-region reverse-primer amplification, full-length variable regions underwent semi-nested PCR with Nested Universal Primer A. One entry per CDR3 protein results from TCRdb running MiXCR on the 5' RACE reads. The top ten clones hold 4% to 4.5% of a sample with approximately 40,000 distinct CDR3 sequences, around 28% of them seen once. Regarding the study as a whole: The TCR gene usage of tumor memory CD4+ T cells clustered together with blood and lymph node memory CD4+ cells and with lymph node naive CD4+ cells.

This clonotype originated in a female donor with breast cancer. The rearrangement uses TRBV7-3 and TRBJ2-3; D may correspond to TRBD1 or TRBD2 (6 bases each). The sample was tumor-infiltrating memory CD4+ T cells sorted from the breast tumor. Documented subset: memory CD4+ T cells, CD4+CD45RO+CD25-. The CDR3 DNA reads TGTGCCAGCAGCTTCACAGGGAGGACAGATACGCAGTATTTT. Translated, it gives CASSFTGRTDTQYF.